The 22 T cell receptor beta chains below all came from one sample that was sequenced in a study of identical twins. MiXCR was run by TCRdb on the 5' RACE reads, yielding one entry per CDR3 protein. The repertoire holds hundreds of thousands of distinct CDR3 sequences, approximately 7% seen once, with 3.5% to 4% in the top ten. These data also formed part of another study, on yellow fever vaccine responses in identical twins.

The sequencing input was memory (CD45RO+) T cells sorted from blood. These receptor sequences come from a woman younger than 30 in good health.

This clonotype has only a few counts. The CDR3 DNA is TGCGCCAGCAGCCGTGACACTCCCAATGAGCAGTTCTTC. It specifies CASSRDTPNEQFF. The chain carries TRBV5-1 and TRBJ2-1; D call uncertain. Trimming removed 4 bases from V and 6 bases from J, with 11 bases in between. Germline values: CDR1 SGHRS, CDR2 YFSETQ. The CDR3 runs 13 residues.

This clonotype was detected many times. The V call is TRBV25-1, the J call TRBJ1-2; perhaps TRBD1 as D (5 bases). The CDR3 has 12 residues. Germline V gene data show CDR1 as MGHDK and CDR2 as SYGVNS. Trimming removed 7 bases at V and 2 bases at J, with 8 bases between. DNA for the CDR3: TGTGCCAGCACTAAGGGGAACTATGGCTACACCTTC. It is translated as CASTKGNYGYTF.

This sequence joins TRBV11-2 and TRBJ2-6; D remains unclear. CDR1 and CDR2 (germline): SGHAT, FQNNGV. The CDR3 extends over 17 amino acids. V lost 0 bases and J lost 0, with 9 bases in between. CDR3 residues: CASSLEVGLSGANVLTF. CDR3 bases: TGTGCCAGCAGCTTAGAAGTCGGCCTCTCTGGGGCCAACGTCCTGACTTTC.

This rearrangement joins TRBV5-6 to TRBJ2-7; possible D gene TRBD1, 6 bases. Deletions cut 2 bases from V and 5 bases from J, with 14 bases between. Germline-derived CDR1 and CDR2 are SGHDT and YYEEEE. There are 14 residues in the CDR3. The CDR3 coding sequence is TGTGCCAGCAGCTTAGGAAACAGGGTAGACGAGCAGTACGTC. Amino acids: CASSLGNRVDEQYV.

This clonotype was observed at least ten times. The rearrangement uses TRBV25-1 and TRBJ1-6, with D unclear. The V gene lost 4 bases and the J gene lost 9 bases, with 13 bases spanning the gap. The CDR3 extends over 14 amino acids. The germline V gene has CDR1 MGHDK and CDR2 SYGVNS. CDR3: CASSGAGLVSPLHF. CDR3 in DNA: TGTGCCAGCAGTGGGGCAGGTCTGGTTTCACCCCTCCACTTT.

The rearrangement joins TRBV20-1 to TRBJ2-6; maybe TRBD2 (5 bases). The V end was cut by 6 bases, the J end by 0 bases, with 15 bases between. The CDR3 loop spans 16 amino acids. Germline assignment: CDR1 DFQATT and CDR2 SNEGSKA (reference sequence). CDR3 protein: CSAGGQLSSGANVLTF. CDR3 sequence (DNA): TGCAGTGCGGGCGGGCAGTTATCCTCTGGGGCCAACGTCCTGACTTTC.

As DNA, the CDR3 is TGTGCCAGCAGCCCGTCTACAGCAAACTCTGGGGCCAACGTCCTGACTTTC. This sequence encodes CASSPSTANSGANVLTF. This chain uses TRBV5-6 with TRBJ2-6; D not resolved. Trimming removed 4 bases from V and 0 bases from J, with 14 bases in between. The V gene's germline CDR1 is SGHDT and CDR2 YYEEEE. This CDR3 has 17 amino acids.

The CDR3 sequence: CASSPSLAGNEQFF. CDR3 nucleotide sequence: TGTGCCAGCAGCCCGTCACTAGCGGGCAATGAGCAGTTCTTC. The chain couples TRBV11-2 to TRBJ2-1, with TRBD2 matching 9 bases. The CDR3 totals 14 residues. The trim removed 5 bases at V and 6 bases at J, leaving 5 bases unmatched. Germline loops: CDR1 SGHAT, CDR2 FQNNGV.

The chain employs TRBV7-6 and TRBJ2-3; D remains ambiguous. V lost 1 base and J lost 4, with 9 bases in between. Per germline, CDR1 SGHVS and CDR2 FNYEAQ. CDR3 length: 14 amino acids. The CDR3 is CASSLGTGADTQYF. CDR3 bases: TGTGCCAGCAGCTTAGGAACTGGGGCAGATACGCAGTATTTT.

The genes are TRBV7-6 and TRBJ2-5; TRBD1 aligns across 7 bases. Looked up from germline, CDR1 is SGHVS and CDR2 is FNYEAQ. CDR3 length: 16 residues. V shed 1 base, J shed 4 bases, and the junction held 9 bases outside the gene matches. The CDR3 DNA is TGTGCCAGCAGCTTAGTTCGTGTGGCAGGGGGAGAGACCCAGTACTTC. It yields the protein CASSLVRVAGGETQYF.

This clonotype was counted a few times. This chain joins TRBV20-1 and TRBJ2-3; 11 nucleotides line up with TRBD2. The CDR3 extends over 17 amino acids. With V trimmed by 4 bases and J by 3 bases, 12 bases remained unmatched. Germline values: CDR1 DFQATT, CDR2 SNEGSKA (reference sequence). CDR3 sequence: CSATLAGGPGRTDTQYF. The CDR3 DNA sequence: TGCAGTGCTACTTTAGCGGGAGGGCCTGGAAGAACAGATACGCAGTATTTT.

This clonotype was seen ten or more times. The rearrangement joins TRBV5-1 to TRBJ2-3; tentatively, D is TRBD2 (7 bases). Trimming cost V 4 bases and J 1 base, with 16 bases left between them. The CDR3 length is 16 residues. Germline V lookup: CDR1 SGHRS, CDR2 YFSETQ. CDR3 in amino acids: CASSTGAGHGTDTQYF. CDR3 DNA: TGCGCCAGCAGCACGGGAGCGGGACACGGCACAGATACGCAGTATTTT.

The chain uses TRBV10-3 and TRBJ1-3; D is uncertain. V lost 8 bases, J lost 0 bases, and 11 bases lay in between. The length of the CDR3 is 14 residues. Germline values: CDR1 ENHRY, CDR2 SYGVKD. The CDR3 protein is CAIEDSASGNTIYF. CDR3 nucleotide sequence: TGTGCCATCGAGGATTCAGCCTCTGGAAACACCATATATTTT.

The chain carries TRBV7-9 and TRBJ1-2; 7 bases fit TRBD1. CDR3 length: 16 amino acids. The V gene end was trimmed by 0 bases and the J gene end by 3 bases; junction bases not matched to a gene: 7. Germline CDR1 and CDR2: SEHNR and FQNEAQ (reference sequence). CDR3 region: CASSLAGGAGDYGYTF. CDR3 bases: TGTGCCAGCAGCTTAGCAGGGGGCGCCGGGGACTATGGCTACACCTTC.

The CDR3 spells CASSLRTGVNNEQFF. DNA of the CDR3: TGTGCCAGCTCCCTTAGGACAGGGGTTAACAATGAGCAGTTCTTC. This sequence joins TRBV18 and TRBJ2-1; 9 bases line up with TRBD1. The CDR3 covers 15 residues. Unmatched junction bases numbered 8, after V lost 6 bases and J lost 5 bases. Germline CDR1 reads KGHSH; CDR2 reads LQKENI.

The rearrangement uses TRBV6-1 and TRBJ1-4; D not certain. The V gene lost 2 bases and the J gene lost 10 bases, with 8 bases spanning the gap. In germline, CDR1 is MNHNS, CDR2 SASEGT. CDR3 length: 12 residues. CDR3 sequence: CASSEKWGKLFF. The CDR3 region has the DNA TGTGCCAGCAGTGAAAAGTGGGGAAAACTGTTTTTT.

In this sample, this clonotype turned up many times. The chain has TRBV5-1 and TRBJ2-1; TRBD1 is a possible D gene (5 bases). CDR1 is SGHRS, CDR2 YFSETQ, per germline. CDR3 size: 14 residues. Trimming stripped 0 bases from V and 10 bases from J, with 14 bases between. DNA of the CDR3: TGCGCCAGCAGCTTGGGGGGCTCTCGGTGGGAGCAGTTCTTC. It codes for CASSLGGSRWEQFF.

This clonotype has at least ten counts. The chain carries TRBV12-3 or TRBV12-4 and TRBJ2-3, with TRBD2 matching 14 bases. CDR3 length equals 16 residues. V lost 5 bases and J lost 3; bases outside the gene matches: 4. The CDR3 nucleotides are TGTGCCAGCAGTCCGGGACTAGCGGGAGTAACAGATACGCAGTATTTT. Its protein is CASSPGLAGVTDTQYF.

This clonotype was seen at least ten times. The CDR3 sequence: CASSQGVRNTEAFF. For the CDR3, the DNA is TGTGCCAGCAGCCAAGGAGTCAGGAACACTGAAGCTTTCTTT. The chain joins TRBV14 to TRBJ1-1; D gene ambiguous. The V gene's germline CDR1 is SGHDN and CDR2 FVKESK. Deletions cut 1 base from V and 1 base from J, with 7 bases between. The length of the CDR3 is 14 residues.

In this sample, this clonotype turned up many times. This chain uses TRBV7-9 with TRBJ1-1, with 7 bases fitting TRBD1. CDR1 SEHNR and CDR2 FQNEAQ come from the germline V gene (reference sequence). V lost 2 bases to trimming and J lost 5 bases; unmatched junction nucleotides: 2. The CDR3 spans 13 residues. The CDR3 sequence is CASSLQGGTEAFF. DNA for the CDR3: TGTGCCAGCAGCTTACAGGGGGGAACTGAAGCTTTCTTT.

V and J are TRBV5-4 and TRBJ2-1; 9 bases are a match to TRBD2. The length of the CDR3 is 16 residues. Trimming removed 4 bases from V and 2 bases from J; junction bases left unmatched: 7. CDR1 and CDR2 (germline): SGHNT, YYREEE (reference sequence). CDR3 protein: CASSPGLAATYNEQFF. The CDR3 DNA follows: TGTGCCAGCAGCCCGGGACTAGCCGCAACCTACAATGAGCAGTTCTTC.

The CDR3 sequence: CSVGLADNNEQFF. In nucleotides, the CDR3 is TGCAGCGTTGGACTAGCGGATAACAATGAGCAGTTCTTC. The chain uses TRBV29-1 and TRBJ2-1; 9 nucleotides agree with TRBD2. Per germline, CDR1 SQVTM and CDR2 ANQGSEA. With V trimmed by 4 bases and J by 5 bases, 3 bases remained unmatched. The CDR3 is made up of 13 amino acids.